This TCR beta chain was sequenced during a study of T cell responses to AZD1222 COVID-19 vaccine. Trimming pared 4 bases from V and 2 bases from J, leaving 26 bases between. Germline CDR1 and CDR2: MGHRA and YSYEKL. The CDR3 has 19 amino acids. As for this clone: Antigen: not known.

Notes on the study in general: Most donors were white British and more were female, and clonal diversity was possibly underestimated.

Sequencing used immunoSEQ multiplex PCR; TCRdb keeps in-frame clones, though not all of them. The table includes around 160,000 clones, about 90% detected once. The clonotype was recovered from an adult in good health. The chain recombines TRBV4-1 with TRBJ2-5, with D hard to call. This sample comprised peripheral blood, obtained on day 0 of AZD1222 vaccination. In DNA, the CDR3 is TGCGCCAGCAGCCCCTTGGGTTCCTGGGGATCCACCAAACAAGAGACCCAGTACTTC. Its protein product is CASSPLGSWGSTKQETQYF.